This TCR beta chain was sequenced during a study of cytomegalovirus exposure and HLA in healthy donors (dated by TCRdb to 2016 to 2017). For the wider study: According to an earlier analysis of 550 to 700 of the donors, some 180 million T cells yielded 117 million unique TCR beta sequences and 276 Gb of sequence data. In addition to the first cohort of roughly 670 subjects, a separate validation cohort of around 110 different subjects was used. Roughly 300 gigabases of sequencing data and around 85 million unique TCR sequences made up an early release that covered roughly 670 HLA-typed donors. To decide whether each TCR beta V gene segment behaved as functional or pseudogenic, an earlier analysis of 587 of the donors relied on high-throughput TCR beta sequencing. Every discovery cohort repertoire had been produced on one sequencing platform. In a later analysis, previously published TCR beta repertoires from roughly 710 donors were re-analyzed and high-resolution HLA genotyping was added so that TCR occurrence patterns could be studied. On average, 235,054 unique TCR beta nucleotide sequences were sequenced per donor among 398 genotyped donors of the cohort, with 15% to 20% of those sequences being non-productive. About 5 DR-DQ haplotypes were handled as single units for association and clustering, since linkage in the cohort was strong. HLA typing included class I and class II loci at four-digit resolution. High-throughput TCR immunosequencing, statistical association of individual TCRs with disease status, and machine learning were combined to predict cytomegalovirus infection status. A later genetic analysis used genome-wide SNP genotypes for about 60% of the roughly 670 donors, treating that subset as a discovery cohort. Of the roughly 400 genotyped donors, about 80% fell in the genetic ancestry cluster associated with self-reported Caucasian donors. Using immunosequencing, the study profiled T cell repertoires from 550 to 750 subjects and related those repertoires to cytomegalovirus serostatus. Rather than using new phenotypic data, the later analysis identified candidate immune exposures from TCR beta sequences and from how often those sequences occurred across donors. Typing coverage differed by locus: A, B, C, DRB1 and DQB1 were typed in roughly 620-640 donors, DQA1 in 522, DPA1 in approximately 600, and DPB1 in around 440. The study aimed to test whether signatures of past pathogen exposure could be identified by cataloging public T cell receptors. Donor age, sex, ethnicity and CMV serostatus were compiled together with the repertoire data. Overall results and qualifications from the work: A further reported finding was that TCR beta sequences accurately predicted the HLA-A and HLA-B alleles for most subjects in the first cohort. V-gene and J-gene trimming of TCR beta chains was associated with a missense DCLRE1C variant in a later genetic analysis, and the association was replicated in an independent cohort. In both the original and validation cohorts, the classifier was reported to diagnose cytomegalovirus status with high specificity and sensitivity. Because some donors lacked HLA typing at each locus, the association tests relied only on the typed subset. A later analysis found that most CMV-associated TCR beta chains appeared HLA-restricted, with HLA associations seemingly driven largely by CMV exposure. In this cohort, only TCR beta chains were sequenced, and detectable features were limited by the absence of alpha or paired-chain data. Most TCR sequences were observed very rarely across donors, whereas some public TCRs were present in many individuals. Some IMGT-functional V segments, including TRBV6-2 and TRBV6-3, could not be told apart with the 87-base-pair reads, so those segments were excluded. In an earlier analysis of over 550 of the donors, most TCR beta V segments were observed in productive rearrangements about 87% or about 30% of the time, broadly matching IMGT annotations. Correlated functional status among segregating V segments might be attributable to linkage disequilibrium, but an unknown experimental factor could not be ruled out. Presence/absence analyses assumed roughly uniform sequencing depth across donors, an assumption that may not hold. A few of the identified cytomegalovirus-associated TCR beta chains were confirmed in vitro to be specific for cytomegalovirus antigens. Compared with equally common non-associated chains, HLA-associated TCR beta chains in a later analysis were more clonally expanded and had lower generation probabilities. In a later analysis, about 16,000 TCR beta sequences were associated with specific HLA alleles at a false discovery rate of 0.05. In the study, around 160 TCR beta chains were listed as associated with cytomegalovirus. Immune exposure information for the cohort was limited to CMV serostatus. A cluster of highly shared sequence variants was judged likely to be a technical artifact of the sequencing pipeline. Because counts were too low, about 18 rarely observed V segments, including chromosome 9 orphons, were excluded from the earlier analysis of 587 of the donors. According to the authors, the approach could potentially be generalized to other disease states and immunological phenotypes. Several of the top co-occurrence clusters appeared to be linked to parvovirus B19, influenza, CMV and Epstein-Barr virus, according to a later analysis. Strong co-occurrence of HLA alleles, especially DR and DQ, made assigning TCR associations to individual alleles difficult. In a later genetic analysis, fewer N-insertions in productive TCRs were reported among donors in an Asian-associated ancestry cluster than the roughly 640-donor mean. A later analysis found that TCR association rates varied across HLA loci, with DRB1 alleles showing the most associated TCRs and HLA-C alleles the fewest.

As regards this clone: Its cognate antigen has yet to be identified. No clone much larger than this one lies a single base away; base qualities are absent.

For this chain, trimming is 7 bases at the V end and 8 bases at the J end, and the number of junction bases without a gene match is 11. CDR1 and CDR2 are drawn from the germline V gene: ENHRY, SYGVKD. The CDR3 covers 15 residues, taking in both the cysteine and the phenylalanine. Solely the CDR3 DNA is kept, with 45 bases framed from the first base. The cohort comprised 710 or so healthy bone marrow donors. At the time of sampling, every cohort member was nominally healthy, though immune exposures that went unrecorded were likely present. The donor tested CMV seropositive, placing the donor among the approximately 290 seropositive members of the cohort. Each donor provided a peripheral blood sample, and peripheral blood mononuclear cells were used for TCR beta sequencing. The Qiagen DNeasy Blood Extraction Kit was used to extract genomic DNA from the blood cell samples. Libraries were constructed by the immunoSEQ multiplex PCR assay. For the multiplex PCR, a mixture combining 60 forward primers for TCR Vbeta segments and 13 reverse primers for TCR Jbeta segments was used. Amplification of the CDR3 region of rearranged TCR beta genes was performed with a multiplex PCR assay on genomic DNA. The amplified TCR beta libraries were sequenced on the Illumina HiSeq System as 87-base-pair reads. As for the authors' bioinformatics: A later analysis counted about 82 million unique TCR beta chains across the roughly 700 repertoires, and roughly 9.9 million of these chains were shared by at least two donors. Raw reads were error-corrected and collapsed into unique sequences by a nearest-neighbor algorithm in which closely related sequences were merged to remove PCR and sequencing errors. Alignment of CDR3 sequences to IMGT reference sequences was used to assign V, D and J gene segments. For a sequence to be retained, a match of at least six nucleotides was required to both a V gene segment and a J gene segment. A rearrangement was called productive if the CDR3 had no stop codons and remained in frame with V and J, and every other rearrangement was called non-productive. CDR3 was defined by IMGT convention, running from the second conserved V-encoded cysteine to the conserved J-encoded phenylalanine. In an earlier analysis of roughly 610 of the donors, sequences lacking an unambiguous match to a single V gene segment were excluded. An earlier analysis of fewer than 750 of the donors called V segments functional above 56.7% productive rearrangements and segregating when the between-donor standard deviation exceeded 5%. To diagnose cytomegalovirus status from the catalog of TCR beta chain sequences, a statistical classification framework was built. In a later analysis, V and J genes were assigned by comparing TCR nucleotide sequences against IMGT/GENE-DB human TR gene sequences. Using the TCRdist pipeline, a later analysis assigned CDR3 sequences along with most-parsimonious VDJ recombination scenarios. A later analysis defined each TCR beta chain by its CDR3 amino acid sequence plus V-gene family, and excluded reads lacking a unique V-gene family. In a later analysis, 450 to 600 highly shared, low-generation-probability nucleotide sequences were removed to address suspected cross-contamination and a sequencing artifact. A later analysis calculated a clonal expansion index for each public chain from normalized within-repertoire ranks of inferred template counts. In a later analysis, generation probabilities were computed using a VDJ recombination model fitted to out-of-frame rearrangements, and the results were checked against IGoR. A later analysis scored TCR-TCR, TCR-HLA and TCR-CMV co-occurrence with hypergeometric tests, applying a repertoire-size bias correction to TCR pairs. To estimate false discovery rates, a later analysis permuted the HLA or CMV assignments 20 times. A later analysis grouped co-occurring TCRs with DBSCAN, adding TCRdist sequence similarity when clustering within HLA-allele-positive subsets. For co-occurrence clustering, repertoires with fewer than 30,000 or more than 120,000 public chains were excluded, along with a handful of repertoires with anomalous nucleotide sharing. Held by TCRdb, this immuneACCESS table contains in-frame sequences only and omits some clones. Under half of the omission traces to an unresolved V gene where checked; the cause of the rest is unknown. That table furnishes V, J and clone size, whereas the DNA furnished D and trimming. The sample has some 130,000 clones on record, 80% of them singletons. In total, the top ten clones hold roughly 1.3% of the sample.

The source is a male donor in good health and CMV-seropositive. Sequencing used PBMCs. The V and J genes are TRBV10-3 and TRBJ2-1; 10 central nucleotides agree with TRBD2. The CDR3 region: CAIKTASGSRDEQFF. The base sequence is TGTGCCATCAAGACGGCTAGCGGGAGTAGGGATGAGCAGTTCTTC.